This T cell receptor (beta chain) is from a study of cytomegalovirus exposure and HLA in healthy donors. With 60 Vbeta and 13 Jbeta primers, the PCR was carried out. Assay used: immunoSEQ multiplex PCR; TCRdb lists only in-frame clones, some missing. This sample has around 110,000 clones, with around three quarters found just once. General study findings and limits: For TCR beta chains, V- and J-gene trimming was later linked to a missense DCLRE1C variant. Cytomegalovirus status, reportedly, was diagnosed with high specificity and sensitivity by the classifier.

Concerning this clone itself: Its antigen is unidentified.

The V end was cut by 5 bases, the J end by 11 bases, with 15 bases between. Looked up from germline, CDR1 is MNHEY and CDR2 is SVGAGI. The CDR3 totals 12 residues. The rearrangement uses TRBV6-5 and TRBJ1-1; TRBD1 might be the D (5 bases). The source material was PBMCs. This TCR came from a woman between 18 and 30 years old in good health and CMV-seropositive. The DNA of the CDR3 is TGTGCCAGCAGTGAAAAGGGGCTCGAGGCTTTCTTT. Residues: CASSEKGLEAFF.